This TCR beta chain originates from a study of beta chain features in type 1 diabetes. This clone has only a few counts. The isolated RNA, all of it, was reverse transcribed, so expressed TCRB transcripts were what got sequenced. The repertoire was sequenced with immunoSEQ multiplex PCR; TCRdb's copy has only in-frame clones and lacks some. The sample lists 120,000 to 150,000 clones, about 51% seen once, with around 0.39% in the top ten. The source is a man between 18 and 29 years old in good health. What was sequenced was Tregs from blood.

CDR3 nucleotides: TGTGCCAGCAGCAAGACAGGGAACACTGAAGCTTTCTTT. Translation: CASSKTGNTEAFF. V is TRBV7-2 and J is TRBJ1-1, with D maybe TRBD1 (6 bases). Germline CDR1 is SGHTA and CDR2 is FQGNSA. This CDR3 is 13 amino acids long. The V end was cut by 5 bases, the J end by 1 base, with 8 bases between.